This T cell receptor (beta chain) was obtained from a study of T cell changes during pregnancy in multiple sclerosis. Per the germline V gene, CDR1 is SGHKS and CDR2 is YYEKEE (reference sequence). Trimming removed 0 bases at V and 4 bases at J, with 11 bases between. The CDR3 has 15 amino acids. Sequencing used immunoSEQ multiplex PCR; TCRdb keeps in-frame clones, though not all of them. The sample lists more than 85,000 clones; roughly 92% were seen once. This sequence joins TRBV5-5 and TRBJ2-1, with D possibly matching TRBD1 (6 bases). Sequenced here: peripheral blood, sampled in the second trimester of pregnancy. The TCR was taken from a female donor with multiple sclerosis, enrolled in a pregnancy study. For the CDR3, the DNA is TGTGCCAGCAGCTTGGATAGGGGGTATTACAATGAGCAGTTCTTC. Translation: CASSLDRGYYNEQFF.